This TCR beta chain was documented in a study of T-cell reconstitution after alpha-beta-depleted transplantation in children. Study results and limitations: Newly made T cells mostly supplied T-cell counts and diversity one year after transplant. The study reportedly traced alpha-beta T cells about two months after transplant to several hundred expanded graft clones. There were some patients whose high TCRbeta diversity at day 60 came from surviving recipient T cells and thymic progenitors.

For this clonotype: Its antigen is not known.

V was clipped by 3 bases and J by 2 bases, with 12 bases between them. Germline assignment: CDR1 SGHRS and CDR2 YFSETQ. The CDR3 loop spans 15 amino acids. Unique molecular identifiers were used to barcode this TCRbeta library. TCRdb passed the PCR reads through MiXCR, listing each CDR3 protein once. The sample includes a few hundred thousand distinct CDR3 sequences, 20% to 30% of them seen just once. Material: PBMCs, obtained before TCRalphabeta/CD19-depleted stem cell transplant. The chain combines TRBV5-1 with TRBJ2-1; D is perhaps TRBD1 (6 bases). The clonotype was recovered from a boy in the first two years of life with Wiskott-Aldrich syndrome, due to receive a stem cell transplant. The CDR3 DNA reads TGCGCCAGCAGCTCCCTGACAGGAGCCTACAATGAGCAGTTCTTC. Translated: CASSSLTGAYNEQFF. Together with reference TRBV5-1 and TRBJ2-1, the CDR3 gives the full variable domain: KAGVTQTPRYLIKTRGQQVTLSCSPISGHRSVSWYQQTPGQGLQFLFEYFSETQRNKGNFPGRFSGRQFSNSRSEMNVSTLELGDSALYLCASSSLTGAYNEQFFGPGTRLTVL.